Sequencing of this TCR beta chain was carried out in a study of blood T cells in healthy people across ages. The second PCR ran about 6 to 12 cycles with a sample-barcoded 5' primer and J-beta primers. In TCRdb, the 5' RACE reads were re-called with MiXCR into one record per CDR3 protein. The table shows fewer than 2,000,000 distinct CDR3 sequences, with about 35% occurring only once. This CDR3 contains 15 residues. The V end was cut by 2 bases, the J end by 4 bases, with 12 bases between. Germline V gives CDR1 MDHEN, CDR2 SYDVKM. The source is a woman in her 30s in good health. Material: blood. The V and J genes are TRBV28 and TRBJ1-5; D is perhaps TRBD1 (5 bases). CDR3 region: CASSLGARVNQPQHF. The DNA for the CDR3 is TGTGCCAGCAGTTTAGGGGCCAGAGTTAATCAGCCCCAGCATTTT.